Listed below are T cell receptor beta chains from one sample, sequenced in a study of shared clonotypes between healthy human individuals. Only in-frame clones appear in the TCRdb table, and some are missing; sequencing was by immunoSEQ multiplex PCR. The table shows about 2 million clones, with roughly 94% occurring only once. Sequenced input: naive CD4+ T cells sorted from blood. The receptors come from a man younger than 30 in good health. Both conserved end residues are part of each CDR3. Fields, in order: V gene, D gene, clone size, J gene, CDR3 DNA, CDR3 protein. A D gene is named only where the DNA matches it firmly. Expanded clones get a size class; other rows say once, few or many, or leave the size out.

TRBV19	TRBD1	NA	TRBJ2-7	TGTGCCAGTAGTAGCTACAGGGGGTCCTACGAGCAGTACTTC	CASSSYRGSYEQYF
TRBV12-5	NA	NA	TRBJ2-3	TGTGCTAGTGGTTTGGTACGAGGACGGATTGGGACAGATACGCAGTATTTT	CASGLVRGRIGTDTQYF
TRBV10-3	NA	NA	TRBJ2-6	TGTGCCATCAGTGAGTCTACCTCTGGGGCCAACGTCCTGACTTTC	CAISESTSGANVLTF
TRBV5-1	TRBD2	NA	TRBJ2-1	TGCGCCAGCAGCACGGGACTAGCTGGGGTCGATGAGCAGTTCTTC	CASSTGLAGVDEQFF
TRBV6-1	NA	NA	TRBJ2-7	TGTGCCAGCAGTGGGGTCGGGGCCTCCTCCTACGAGCAGTACTTC	CASSGVGASSYEQYF
TRBV29-1	TRBD2	NA	TRBJ2-5	TGCAGCGTTGTTAGCGGGAGTTTGGTAGAGACCCAGTACTTC	CSVVSGSLVETQYF
TRBV2	NA	NA	TRBJ1-5	TGTGCCAGCGGGGAGACTGTTCAGCCCCAGCATTTT	CASGETVQPQHF
TRBV27	NA	NA	TRBJ2-7	TGTGCCAGCAGTTTCCGGGGTACGACCCGCTACGAGCAGTACTTC	CASSFRGTTRYEQYF
TRBV9	NA	once	TRBJ1-1	TGTGCCAGCAGCGTAGAGGCCCAGCAGAACACTGAAGCTTTCTTT	CASSVEAQQNTEAFF
TRBV12-5	NA	NA	TRBJ1-3	TGTGCTAGTGGTTCAATGTCCTACTCTGGAAACACCATATATTTT	CASGSMSYSGNTIYF
TRBV5-1	NA	NA	TRBJ2-7	TGCGCCAGCAGTTCTAACCGGGACCCCGCCTACGAGCAGTACTTC	CASSSNRDPAYEQYF
TRBV30	NA	NA	TRBJ1-1	TGTGCCTGGAGTGTCCCGGGCCTCTACCTGGAAGCTTTCTTT	CAWSVPGLYLEAFF
TRBV19	NA	NA	TRBJ2-7	TGTGCCAGTAGTATGACAGGTACCGAGCAGTACTTC	CASSMTGTEQYF
TRBV18	TRBD2	NA	TRBJ2-3	TGTGCCAGCTCACCTGGACTAGCGGGATCGGGGCCAGATACGCAGTATTTT	CASSPGLAGSGPDTQYF
TRBV15	NA	NA	TRBJ1-4	TGTGCCACCAGCAGAGGGGAGGGAACTAATGAAAAACTGTTTTTT	CATSRGEGTNEKLFF
TRBV19	NA	NA	TRBJ2-1	TGTGCCAGTAGTATTGGACACACCTACAATGAGCAGTTCTTC	CASSIGHTYNEQFF
TRBV29-1	NA	NA	TRBJ1-1	TGCAGCGTTGCCCGGATAATGAACACTGAAGCTTTCTTT	CSVARIMNTEAFF
TRBV27	NA	NA	TRBJ2-2	TGTGCCCGTCGGGGTGGCACCGGGGAGCTGTTTTTT	CARRGGTGELFF
TRBV27	NA	NA	TRBJ1-4	TGTGCCAGCAGTTTACTGCGAGGGAACTTTAATGAAAAACTGTTTTTT	CASSLLRGNFNEKLFF
TRBV5-4	NA	NA	TRBJ2-1	TGTGCCAGCACCAATTCGGGTAGCAACAATGAGCAGTTCTTC	CASTNSGSNNEQFF
TRBV27	NA	NA	TRBJ2-5	TGTGCCAGCAGTCGGGAGTTTGTGGAGACGGAGACCCAGTACTTC	CASSREFVETETQYF
TRBV28	TRBD2	few	TRBJ2-3	TGTGCCAGCAGGTCACCGGGACTAGGCACAGATACGCAGTATTTT	CASRSPGLGTDTQYF
TRBV7-9	TRBD2	NA	TRBJ2-1	TGTGCCAGCAGCTTAGCGAATCTAGCGGGAGGAAGCTACAATGAGCAGTTCTTC	CASSLANLAGGSYNEQFF
TRBV10-3	TRBD1	NA	TRBJ2-2	TGTGCCATCATGGGGACAGGAGTCACCGGGGAGCTGTTTTTT	CAIMGTGVTGELFF
TRBV9	TRBD1	NA	TRBJ1-2	TGTGCCAGCAGCGTAGCCCCCGACAGGGGATGGGGCTATGGCTACACCTTC	CASSVAPDRGWGYGYTF
TRBV7-9	TRBD1	NA	TRBJ1-1	TGTGCCAGCAGCCGTTACAGGGGGGGTGACACTGAAGCTTTCTTT	CASSRYRGGDTEAFF
TRBV18	NA	NA	TRBJ1-5	TGTGCCAGCTCAGGGGATAGCAATCAGCCCCAGCATTTT	CASSGDSNQPQHF
TRBV11-3	NA	NA	TRBJ2-2	TGTGCCAGCAGCTTAGTGTCAGCGAACACCGGGGAGCTGTTTTTT	CASSLVSANTGELFF
TRBV7-7	TRBD1	NA	TRBJ2-1	TGTGCTAGCAGCGCGGACAGGGGGAATGAGCAGTTCTTC	CASSADRGNEQFF
TRBV4-1	NA	NA	TRBJ1-1	TGCGCCAGCAGCCGGGGGGACGTAGGGACTGAAGCTTTCTTT	CASSRGDVGTEAFF
TRBV18	NA	NA	TRBJ2-5	TGTGCCAGCTCTACCACAGAAGAACCAAGACTGTACTTC	CASSTTEEPRLYF
TRBV14	NA	few	TRBJ1-5	TGTGCCAGCAGCCAAGATCATGTAGAGAATAGCAATCAGCCCCAGCATTTT	CASSQDHVENSNQPQHF
TRBV4-1	NA	NA	TRBJ2-7	TGCGCCAGCAGCCAAGGTAACGGAGGAACCTACGAGCAGTACTTC	CASSQGNGGTYEQYF
TRBV5-1	TRBD2	NA	TRBJ2-7	TGCGCCAGCAGCCCAACGGGGGGGTACGAGCAGTACTTC	CASSPTGGYEQYF
TRBV7-9	NA	once	TRBJ1-1	TGTGCCAGCAGCTCTATAGGACAGCTCGGCGGAGCTTTCTTT	CASSSIGQLGGAFF
TRBV6-6	NA	NA	TRBJ2-7	TGTGCCAGCAGTTACTCGAAAGGGGCTCGGGAAGAGCAGTACTTC	CASSYSKGAREEQYF
TRBV2	TRBD2	NA	TRBJ2-7	TGTGCCAGCACCATGCCCCTAGCGGGGGGGTCCTACGAGCAGTACTTC	CASTMPLAGGSYEQYF
TRBV7-2	NA	NA	TRBJ1-6	TGTGCCAGCAGCTTAAAGGGCAGCCCCAATTCACCCCTCCACTTT	CASSLKGSPNSPLHF
TRBV11-2	NA	once	TRBJ1-4	TGTGCCAGCAGCGATTTGACCGAAAAACTGTTTTTT	CASSDLTEKLFF
TRBV28	NA	NA	TRBJ1-1	TGTGCCAGCAGTTTGCGGTCTCTTGCCCACCGGGAAGCTTTCTTT	CASSLRSLAHREAFF
TRBV7-2	NA	NA	TRBJ1-2	TGTGCCAGCAGCTTACCCCCTGGGGGACTGTCAAACTATGGCTACACCTTC	CASSLPPGGLSNYGYTF